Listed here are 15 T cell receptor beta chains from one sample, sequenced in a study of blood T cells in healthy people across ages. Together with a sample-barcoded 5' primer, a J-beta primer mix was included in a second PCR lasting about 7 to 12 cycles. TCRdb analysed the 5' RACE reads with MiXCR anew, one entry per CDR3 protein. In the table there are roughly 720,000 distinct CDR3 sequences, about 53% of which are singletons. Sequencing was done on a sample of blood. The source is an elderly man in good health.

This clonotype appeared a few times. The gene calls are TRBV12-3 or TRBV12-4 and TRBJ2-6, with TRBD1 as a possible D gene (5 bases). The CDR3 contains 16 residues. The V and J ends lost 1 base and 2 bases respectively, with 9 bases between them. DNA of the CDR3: TGTGCCAGCAGTTTAGTGGCAGGGCCTGGGGCCAACGTCCTGACTTTC. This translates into CASSLVAGPGANVLTF.

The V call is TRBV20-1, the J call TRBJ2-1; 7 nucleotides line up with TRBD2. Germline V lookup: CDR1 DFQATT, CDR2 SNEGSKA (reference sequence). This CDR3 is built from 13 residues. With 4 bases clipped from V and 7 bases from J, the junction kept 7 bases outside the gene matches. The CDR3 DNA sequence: TGCAGTGCTAAGGAGACTAGCAGAAATGAGCAGTTCTTC. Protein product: CSAKETSRNEQFF.

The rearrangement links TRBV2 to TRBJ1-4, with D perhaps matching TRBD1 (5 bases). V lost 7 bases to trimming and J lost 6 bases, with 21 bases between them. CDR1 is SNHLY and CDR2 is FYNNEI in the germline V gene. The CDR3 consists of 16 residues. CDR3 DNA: TGTGCCAGCATCCTGATGGAGTGGGGACTGGATGAAAAACTGTTTTTT. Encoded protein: CASILMEWGLDEKLFF. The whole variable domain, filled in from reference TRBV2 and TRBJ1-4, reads EPEVTQTPSHQVTQMGQEVILRCVPISNHLYFYWYRQILGQKVEFLVSFYNNEISEKSEIFDDQFSVERPDGSNFTLKIRSTKLEDSAMYFCASILMEWGLDEKLFFGSGTQLSVL.

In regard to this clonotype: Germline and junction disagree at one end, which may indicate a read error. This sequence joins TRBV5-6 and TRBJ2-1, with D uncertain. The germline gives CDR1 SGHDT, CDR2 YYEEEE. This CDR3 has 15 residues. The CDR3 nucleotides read TGTGCCAGCAGCCGAGACCAGAGCTCCTACACTGAGCAGTTCTTC. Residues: CASSRDQSSYTEQFF.

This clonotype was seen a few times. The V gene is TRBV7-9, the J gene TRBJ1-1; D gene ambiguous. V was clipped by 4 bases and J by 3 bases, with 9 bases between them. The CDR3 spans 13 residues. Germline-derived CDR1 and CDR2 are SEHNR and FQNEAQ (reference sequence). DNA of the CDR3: TGTGCCAGCAGCTCCCCAGATCACACTGAAGCTTTCTTT. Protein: CASSSPDHTEAFF. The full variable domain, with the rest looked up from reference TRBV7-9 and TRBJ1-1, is DTGVSQNPRHKITKRGQNVTFRCDPISEHNRLYWYRQTLGQGPEFLTYFQNEAQLEKSRLLSDRFSAERPKGSFSTLEIQRTEQGDSAMYLCASSSPDHTEAFFGQGTRLTVV.

The CDR3 DNA follows: TGCGCCAGCTACAGGGATACGGCGAACACTGAAGCTTTCTTT. Translation: CASYRDTANTEAFF. This chain links TRBV5-1 with TRBJ1-1; maybe TRBD1 (6 bases). CDR3 length: 14 amino acids. Germline CDR1 is SGHRS and CDR2 is YFSETQ. V dropped 7 bases and J dropped 1 base, with 14 bases sitting between them.

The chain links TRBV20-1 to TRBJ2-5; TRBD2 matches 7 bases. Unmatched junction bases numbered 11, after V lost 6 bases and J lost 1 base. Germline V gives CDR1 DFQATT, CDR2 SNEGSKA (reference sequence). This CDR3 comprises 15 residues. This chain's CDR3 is CSAPGWLAAQETQYF. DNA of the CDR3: TGCAGTGCCCCAGGGTGGCTAGCGGCCCAAGAGACCCAGTACTTC.

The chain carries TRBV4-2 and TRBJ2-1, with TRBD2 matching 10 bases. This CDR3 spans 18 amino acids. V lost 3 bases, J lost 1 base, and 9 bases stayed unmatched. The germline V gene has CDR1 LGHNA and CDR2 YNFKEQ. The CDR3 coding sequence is TGTGCCAGCAGCCAGGTAGCGGGAGGTTCTGTGTCCTACAATGAGCAGTTCTTC. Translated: CASSQVAGGSVSYNEQFF.

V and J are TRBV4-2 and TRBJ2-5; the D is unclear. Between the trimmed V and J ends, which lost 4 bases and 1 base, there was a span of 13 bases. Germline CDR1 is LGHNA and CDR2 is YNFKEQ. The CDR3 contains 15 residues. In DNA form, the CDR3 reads TGTGCCAGCAGCCGGCCGGAGATGAGCCAAGAGACCCAGTACTTC. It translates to CASSRPEMSQETQYF.

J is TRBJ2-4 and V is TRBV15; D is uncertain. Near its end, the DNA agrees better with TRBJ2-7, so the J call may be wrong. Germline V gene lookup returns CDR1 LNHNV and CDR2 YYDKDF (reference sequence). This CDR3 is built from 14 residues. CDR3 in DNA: TGTGCCACCAGCAGAACGAGGAGCGTAGACGAGCAGTACTTC. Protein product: CATSRTRSVDEQYF.

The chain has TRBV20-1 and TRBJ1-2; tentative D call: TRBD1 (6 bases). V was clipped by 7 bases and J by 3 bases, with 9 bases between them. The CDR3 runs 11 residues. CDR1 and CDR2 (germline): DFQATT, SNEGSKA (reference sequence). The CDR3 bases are TGCAGTGGGGGGCTGGACTATGGCTACACCTTC. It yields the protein CSGGLDYGYTF.

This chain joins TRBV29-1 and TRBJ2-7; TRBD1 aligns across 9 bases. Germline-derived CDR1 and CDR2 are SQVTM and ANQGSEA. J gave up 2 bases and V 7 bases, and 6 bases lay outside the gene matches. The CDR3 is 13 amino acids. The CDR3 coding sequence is TGCAGCGCCCGGACAGGGGTTCCCTACGAGCAGTACTTC. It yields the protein CSARTGVPYEQYF.

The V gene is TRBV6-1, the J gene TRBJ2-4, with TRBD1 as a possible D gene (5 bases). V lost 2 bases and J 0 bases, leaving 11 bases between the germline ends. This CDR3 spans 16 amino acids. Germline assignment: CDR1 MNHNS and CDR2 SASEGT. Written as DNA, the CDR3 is TGTGCCAGCAGTGAAAGGGGCAGTACAGCCAAAAACATTCAGTACTTC. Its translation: CASSERGSTAKNIQYF.

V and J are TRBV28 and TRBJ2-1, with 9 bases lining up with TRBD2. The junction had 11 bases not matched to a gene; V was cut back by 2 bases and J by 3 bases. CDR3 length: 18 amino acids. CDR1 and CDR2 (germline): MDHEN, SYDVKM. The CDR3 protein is CASSLRSVAGAYYNEQFF. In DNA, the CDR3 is TGTGCCAGCAGTTTAAGGTCGGTAGCGGGAGCGTACTACAATGAGCAGTTCTTC. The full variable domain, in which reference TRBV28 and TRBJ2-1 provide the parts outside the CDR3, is DVKVTQSSRYLVKRTGEKVFLECVQDMDHENMFWYRQDPGLGLRLIYFSYDVKMKEKGDIPEGYSVSREKKERFSLILESASTNQTSMYLCASSLRSVAGAYYNEQFFGPGTRLTVL.

The CDR3 sequence: CASSLASGPNEKLFF. The DNA for the CDR3 is TGTGCCAGCAGCTTGGCGTCGGGACCTAATGAAAAACTGTTTTTT. The chain combines TRBV5-5 with TRBJ1-4; the D gene is possibly TRBD1 (5 bases). The CDR3 is 15 residues long. The V end was cut by 0 bases, the J end by 3 bases, with 9 bases between. The germline V gene encodes CDR1 SGHKS and CDR2 YYEKEE (reference sequence).